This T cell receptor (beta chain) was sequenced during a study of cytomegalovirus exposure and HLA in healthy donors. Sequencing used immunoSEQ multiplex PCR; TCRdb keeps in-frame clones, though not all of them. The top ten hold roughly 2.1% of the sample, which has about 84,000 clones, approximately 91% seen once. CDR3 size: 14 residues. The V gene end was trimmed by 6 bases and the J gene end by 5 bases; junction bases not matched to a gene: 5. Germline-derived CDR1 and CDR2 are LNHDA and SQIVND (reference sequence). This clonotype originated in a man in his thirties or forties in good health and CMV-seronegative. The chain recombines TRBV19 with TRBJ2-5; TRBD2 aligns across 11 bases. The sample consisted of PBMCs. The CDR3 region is CASRPTSGVETQYF. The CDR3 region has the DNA TGTGCCAGTAGACCGACTAGCGGGGTGGAGACCCAGTACTTC.